The next 2 T cell receptor beta chains were all read from a single sample in a study of identical twins. Each CDR3 protein gets one entry after TCRdb re-called the 5' RACE reads with MiXCR. Here the sample spans about 340,000 distinct CDR3 sequences, approximately 13% being singletons. These data were also filed under a second study, of yellow fever vaccine responses in identical twins.

Source material: CD8+ T cells sorted from blood. Source of these receptors: a woman aged 18-29 years in good health.

The chain uses TRBV5-1 and TRBJ2-3, with D hard to call. The CDR3 spans 13 residues. Germline-derived CDR1 and CDR2 are SGHRS and YFSETQ. V lost 0 bases, J lost 4 bases, and 6 bases lay in between. In DNA, the CDR3 is TGCGCCAGCAGCTTGGGAAGCTCAGATACGCAGTATTTT. Translating gives CASSLGSSDTQYF.

This clonotype was detected ten times or more. The chain uses TRBV24-1 and TRBJ2-1; the match to TRBD2 covers 14 bases. This CDR3 comprises 13 residues. CDR1 and CDR2 (germline): KGHDR, SFDVKD. With V trimmed by 9 bases and J by 7 bases, 1 base remained unmatched. This CDR3 is CATGTSGRNEQFF. CDR3 coding DNA: TGTGCCACCGGGACTAGCGGGAGAAATGAGCAGTTCTTC.